The 10 T cell receptor beta chains below all came from one sample that was sequenced in a study of blood T cell repertoires in COVID-19. Generated by immunoSEQ multiplex PCR, the TCRdb table keeps only in-frame clones and is missing some. The sample includes some 50,000 clones, 82% of them seen just once. Sequencing used peripheral blood. The receptors derive from a woman at least 80 years old with acute or convalescent COVID-19.

The rearrangement joins TRBV11-2 to TRBJ2-1, with 12 bases aligning to TRBD2. Germline V gives CDR1 SGHAT, CDR2 FQNNGV. Trimming took 6 bases from V and 6 from J; bases not matched to a gene: 12. The CDR3 extends over 17 amino acids. CDR3 amino acids: CASRFPGLAGGGNEQFF. CDR3 in DNA: TGTGCCAGCAGATTCCCGGGACTAGCGGGTGGGGGCAATGAGCAGTTCTTC.

The rearrangement links TRBV5-4 to TRBJ2-1, with 7 bases matching TRBD1. Germline V gene sequence: CDR1 SGHNT, CDR2 YYREEE (reference sequence). The V segment lost 0 bases and the J segment 0 bases; nucleotides outside the gene matches: 0. This CDR3 comprises 15 residues. The CDR3 here is CASSLGQGSYNEQFF. CDR3 coding DNA: TGTGCCAGCAGCTTGGGACAGGGCTCCTACAATGAGCAGTTCTTC.

This sequence joins TRBV7-2 and TRBJ1-2, with TRBD1 as a possible D gene (6 bases). Germline V lookup: CDR1 SGHTA, CDR2 FQGNSA. The CDR3 runs to 12 residues. Trimming pared 0 bases from V and 8 bases from J, leaving 7 bases between. The CDR3 protein is CASSLATGGYTF. The CDR3 nucleotides read TGTGCCAGCAGCTTAGCGACAGGAGGCTACACCTTC.

J is TRBJ2-2 and V is TRBV5-4, with TRBD2 matching over 8 bases. Germline V gene lookup returns CDR1 SGHNT and CDR2 YYREEE (reference sequence). The CDR3 runs to 16 residues. Trimming removed 4 bases from V and 5 bases from J; junction bases left unmatched: 10. This chain's CDR3 is CASSRRASGPTGELFF. CDR3 coding DNA: TGTGCCAGCAGCCGCAGGGCTAGCGGGCCAACCGGGGAGCTGTTTTTT.

The rearrangement joins TRBV11-2 to TRBJ2-7; TRBD2 might be the D (7 bases). Trimming shortened V by 2 bases and J by 5 bases, and 19 bases separated the two germline ends. Germline V gene data show CDR1 as SGHAT and CDR2 as FQNNGV. This CDR3 spans 16 amino acids. CDR3 coding DNA: TGTGCCAGCAGCTTAAAGGGGGTCGGCGGGAGTCACGAGCAGTACTTC. This sequence encodes CASSLKGVGGSHEQYF.

The rearrangement uses TRBV3-1 (or the pseudogene TRBV3-2) and TRBJ1-1; D is ambiguous. With 0 bases removed from V and 1 base from J, the gap between germline ends came to 12 bases. CDR3 length equals 16 residues. Germline assignment: CDR1 LGHDT and CDR2 YNNKEL (reference sequence). As DNA, the CDR3 is TGTGCCAGCAGCCAAGAGCTGGTGCGGGGGAACACTGAAGCTTTCTTT. Protein sequence: CASSQELVRGNTEAFF.

The chain has TRBV6-6 and TRBJ2-5; D is unresolved. This CDR3 spans 12 amino acids. From germline, CDR1 is MNHNY and CDR2 SVGAGI (reference sequence). Trimming cost V 2 bases and J 5 bases, with 6 bases left between them. The CDR3 loop is CASSYLAETQYF. The CDR3 DNA sequence: TGTGCCAGCAGTTACCTCGCGGAGACCCAGTACTTC.

This chain's CDR3 is CASSFGGDGETQYF. CDR3 bases: TGTGCCAGTAGCTTCGGGGGGGATGGAGAGACCCAGTACTTC. The chain combines TRBV19 with TRBJ2-5, with TRBD2 identical over 8 bases. Looked up from germline, CDR1 is LNHDA and CDR2 is SQIVND (reference sequence). V dropped 6 bases and J dropped 4; count of bases not matched to a gene: 7. The CDR3 totals 14 residues.

The chain has TRBV5-4 and TRBJ2-6; 9 bases map to TRBD1. Germline V lookup: CDR1 SGHNT, CDR2 YYREEE (reference sequence). This CDR3 comprises 19 residues. V shed 5 bases and J 1 base; nucleotides not matched to a gene: 13. As DNA, the CDR3 is TGTGCCAGCAGAAGCCGACAGGGGGTGGTGAGTTCTGGGGCCAACGTCCTGACTTTC. Amino acids: CASRSRQGVVSSGANVLTF. The full variable domain, completed using reference TRBV5-4 and TRBJ2-6, is ETGVTQSPTHLIKTRGQQVTLRCSSQSGHNTVSWYQQALGQGPQFIFQYYREEENGRGNFPPRFSGLQFPNYSSELNVNALELDDSALYLCASRSRQGVVSSGANVLTFGAGSRLTVL.

The V and J genes are TRBV5-1 and TRBJ2-7; 7 bases line up with TRBD2. Unmatched junction bases numbered 12, after V lost 7 bases and J lost 2 bases. Per the germline V gene, CDR1 is SGHRS and CDR2 is YFSETQ. The CDR3 length is 15 residues. This CDR3 is CASRGWKGGPYEQYF. The CDR3 nucleotides are TGCGCCAGCCGGGGTTGGAAGGGAGGGCCCTACGAGCAGTACTTC. Drawing the rest from reference TRBV5-1 and TRBJ2-7, the complete variable domain is KAGVTQTPRYLIKTRGQQVTLSCSPISGHRSVSWYQQTPGQGLQFLFEYFSETQRNKGNFPGRFSGRQFSNSRSEMNVSTLELGDSALYLCASRGWKGGPYEQYFGPGTRLTVT.